This entry lists 23 T cell receptor beta chains sequenced from one sample in a study of OX40 agonist ivuxolimab in advanced cancers. Only in-frame clones appear in the TCRdb table, and some are missing; sequencing was by immunoSEQ multiplex PCR. The sample holds 95,000 to 100,000 clones, approximately 84% seen once. Here the sequenced sample was CD4+ or CD8+ T cells sorted from blood, taken in a trial of the OX40 agonist ivuxolimab. These receptors were obtained from an adult with an advanced solid tumor such as melanoma, head and neck, liver or kidney cancer.

This clone occurred a few times. This chain uses TRBV14 with TRBJ1-5; D gene ambiguous. V was pared by 3 bases and J by 2 bases, with 5 bases between. CDR3 size: 13 residues. Germline V CDR1 and CDR2: SGHDN, FVKESK. The CDR3 DNA is TGTGCCAGCAGCCATAGCGGCAATCAGCCCCAGCATTTT. It is translated as CASSHSGNQPQHF.

This clone was found a few times. This chain connects TRBV9 to TRBJ2-6; no definite D call. Germline CDR1 SGDLS, CDR2 YYNGEE. The CDR3 length is 15 residues. V lost 3 bases and J 0 bases, leaving 7 bases between the germline ends. CDR3 DNA sequence: TGTGCCAGCAGCGCCTTAGGCTCTGGGGCCAACGTCCTGACTTTC. Translated: CASSALGSGANVLTF.

V is TRBV10-3 and J is TRBJ2-7; TRBD2 agrees at 7 bases. Germline assignment: CDR1 ENHRY and CDR2 SYGVKD. Germline trimming cut 3 bases from V and 3 bases from J; bases unmatched to any gene: 5. The CDR3 is made up of 14 amino acids. Here the CDR3 reads CAISDWTSLYEQYF. The CDR3 DNA reads as TGTGCCATCAGTGATTGGACTAGTCTCTACGAGCAGTACTTC.

The chain couples TRBV29-1 to TRBJ2-7; tentative D call: TRBD1 (6 bases). V lost 5 bases, J lost 3 bases, and 23 bases lay in between. This CDR3 has 16 amino acids. Germline-derived CDR1 and CDR2 are SQVTM and ANQGSEA. DNA for the CDR3: TGCAGCGTTTCACCTCCAACAGGGAGTGGGTTCTACGAGCAGTACTTC. Protein sequence: CSVSPPTGSGFYEQYF.

This clone was counted a single time. The chain has TRBV5-1 and TRBJ1-1, with 9 bases that match TRBD1. CDR3 length equals 15 residues. Germline V gene sequence: CDR1 SGHRS, CDR2 YFSETQ. Losses at the gene ends were 3 bases for V and 4 bases for J; bases not matched to a gene: 7. The CDR3 loop reads CASSSQGAGGTEAFF. The CDR3 nucleotides are TGCGCCAGCAGCTCACAGGGGGCGGGGGGCACTGAAGCTTTCTTT.

V usage is TRBV11-2 and J usage is TRBJ2-7, with 7 bases fitting TRBD2. This CDR3 is 15 amino acids long. Trimming at V came to 1 base and at J to 2 bases, leaving 5 bases not matched to a gene. Germline lookup yields CDR1 SGHAT and CDR2 FQNNGV. As DNA, the CDR3 is TGTGCCAGCAGCTTAGTTGGGGGGGGGACCTACGAGCAGTACTTC. Translation gives CASSLVGGGTYEQYF.

The V call is TRBV4-3, the J call TRBJ2-1; the match to TRBD1 covers 9 bases. This CDR3 is built from 17 residues. The J segment lost 8 bases and the V segment lost 0 bases, leaving 11 bases of the junction unmatched. CDR1 is LGHNA and CDR2 is YSLEER in the germline V gene. The CDR3 spells CASSQEGGGTGYDEQFF. Written as DNA, the CDR3 is TGCGCCAGCAGCCAAGAAGGAGGAGGGACAGGGTACGATGAGCAGTTCTTC.

V and J are TRBV5-1 and TRBJ2-2; 10 bases align to TRBD1. This CDR3 is built from 15 residues. With V trimmed by 5 bases and J by 5 bases, 6 bases remained unmatched. Germline CDR1 is SGHRS and CDR2 is YFSETQ. The CDR3 nucleotides are TGCGCCAGCAGGAATCCGGGACAGGGGACCGGGGAGCTGTTTTTT. This codes for CASRNPGQGTGELFF.

The chain carries TRBV7-2 and TRBJ1-5; D is unresolved. This CDR3 is built from 13 residues. The V gene lost 0 bases and the J gene lost 5 bases, with 5 bases spanning the gap. Germline V gene lookup returns CDR1 SGHTA and CDR2 FQGNSA. CDR3 in DNA: TGTGCCAGCAGCTTAGCGGAGTATCAGCCCCAGCATTTT. Protein: CASSLAEYQPQHF.

The chain employs TRBV14 and TRBJ1-1, with 8 nucleotides matching TRBD1. This CDR3 contains 14 residues. Germline V gives CDR1 SGHDN, CDR2 FVKESK. V lost 3 bases to trimming and J lost 4 bases; unmatched junction nucleotides: 4. The CDR3 loop is CASSHLTGATEAFF. The CDR3 DNA sequence: TGTGCCAGCAGCCACTTGACAGGGGCCACTGAAGCTTTCTTT. Full variable domain (missing parts from reference TRBV14 and TRBJ1-1): EAGVTQFPSHSVIEKGQTVTLRCDPISGHDNLYWYRRVMGKEIKFLLHFVKESKQDESGMPNNRFLAERTGGTYSTLKVQPAELEDSGVYFCASSHLTGATEAFFGQGTRLTVV.

The rearrangement joins TRBV2 to TRBJ1-2; D is unclear. Germline CDR1 is SNHLY and CDR2 is FYNNEI. V was clipped by 6 bases and J by 3 bases, with 11 bases between them. CDR3 length equals 13 residues. CDR3: CASSRGRDYGYTF. The CDR3 bases are TGTGCCAGCAGCCGGGGAAGGGACTATGGCTACACCTTC.

The gene calls are TRBV11-2 and TRBJ2-1; 10 bases map to TRBD2. J gave up 7 bases and V 5 bases, and 11 bases lay outside the gene matches. The CDR3 totals 16 residues. The germline gives CDR1 SGHAT, CDR2 FQNNGV. The CDR3 DNA is TGTGCCAGCAGCAACGGTGGGGCTAGCGGGGGTAATGAGCAGTTCTTC. This sequence encodes CASSNGGASGGNEQFF.

This sequence joins TRBV27 and TRBJ2-3; TRBD1 is a possible D gene (6 bases). Germline V CDR1 and CDR2: MNHEY, SMNVEV (reference sequence). Trimming shortened V by 5 bases and J by 0 bases, and 9 bases separated the two germline ends. There are 14 residues in the CDR3. The CDR3 spells CASSRQDSTDTQYF. CDR3 coding DNA: TGTGCCAGCAGTCGACAGGATAGCACAGATACGCAGTATTTT.

The DNA for the CDR3 is TGTGCCAGCAGCTCCCCTCAGGTCCCCATATATTTT. Its translation: CASSSPQVPIYF. This sequence joins TRBV7-2 and TRBJ1-3; D gene uncertain. Per germline, CDR1 SGHTA and CDR2 FQGNSA. Trimming took off 4 bases at V and 11 bases at J, with 12 bases between the two ends. CDR3 size: 12 residues.

The count of this clone is one. The V call is TRBV20-1, the J call TRBJ2-5; weak D call: TRBD1 (6 bases). The germline V gene has CDR1 DFQATT and CDR2 SNEGSKA (reference sequence). Trimming removed 7 bases at V and 5 bases at J, with 8 bases between. This CDR3 contains 10 residues. Here the CDR3 DNA reads TGCAGTGGGGGGCCGGAGACCCAGTACTTC. This translates into CSGGPETQYF.

The V and J genes are TRBV11-2 and TRBJ2-7; tentatively, D is TRBD2 (6 bases). The CDR3 is 14 residues long. Germline V CDR1 and CDR2: SGHAT, FQNNGV. V was shortened by 0 bases and J by 7 bases, with 13 bases between the two germline ends. The CDR3 region is CASSLEPRAGEQYF. In nucleotides, the CDR3 is TGTGCCAGCAGCTTAGAACCCAGGGCGGGGGAGCAGTACTTC.

The genes are TRBV6-1 and TRBJ1-5; weak D call: TRBD1 (5 bases). Per germline, CDR1 MNHNS and CDR2 SASEGT. The CDR3 contains 15 residues. V was pared by 8 bases and J by 6 bases, with 20 bases between. CDR3 in DNA: TGTGCCAGCTTTGGGGGGTGGTTAACGTTTCAGCCCCAGCATTTT. Amino acids: CASFGGWLTFQPQHF.

This rearrangement joins TRBV2 to TRBJ2-7; 7 bases map to TRBD2. The V gene end was trimmed by 0 bases and the J gene end by 3 bases; junction bases not matched to a gene: 5. The CDR3 has 15 residues. The germline V gene encodes CDR1 SNHLY and CDR2 FYNNEI. CDR3 amino acids: CASSEAGGSFYEQYF. CDR3 bases: TGTGCCAGCAGTGAAGCGGGGGGGAGTTTCTACGAGCAGTACTTC.

This chain's CDR3 is CASSKKGANSPLHF. DNA for the CDR3: TGTGCCAGCAGCAAGAAAGGGGCCAATTCACCCCTCCACTTT. V usage is TRBV9 and J usage is TRBJ1-6; a possible D gene is TRBD1 (5 bases). The germline V gene encodes CDR1 SGDLS and CDR2 YYNGEE. The V gene lost 4 bases and the J gene lost 7 bases, with 12 bases spanning the gap. This CDR3 is built from 14 residues. Full variable domain (missing parts from reference TRBV9 and TRBJ1-6): DSGVTQTPKHLITATGQRVTLRCSPRSGDLSVYWYQQSLDQGLQFLIQYYNGEERAKGNILERFSAQQFPDLHSELNLSSLELGDSALYFCASSKKGANSPLHFGNGTRLTVT.

V gene TRBV5-5 combines with J gene TRBJ1-5; 7 nucleotides line up with TRBD1. J was trimmed by 4 bases and V by 2 bases; bases with no gene match: 6. Germline CDR1 reads SGHKS; CDR2 reads YYEKEE (reference sequence). The CDR3 is 15 amino acids. CDR3 protein: CASSFTGTENQPQHF. CDR3 DNA: TGTGCCAGCAGCTTTACCGGGACAGAAAATCAGCCCCAGCATTTT.

This chain connects TRBV2 to TRBJ2-2; 13 positions agree with TRBD2. The germline V gene has CDR1 SNHLY and CDR2 FYNNEI. The CDR3 runs to 15 residues. With 6 bases clipped from V and 6 bases from J, the junction kept 4 bases outside the gene matches. Here the CDR3 reads CASRRTSGSPGELFF. CDR3 coding DNA: TGTGCCAGCAGGCGGACTAGCGGGAGTCCCGGGGAGCTGTTTTTT.

This rearrangement joins TRBV7-9 to TRBJ2-7; weak D call: TRBD2 (6 bases). This CDR3 contains 15 residues. V was trimmed by 1 base and J by 3 bases, leaving 13 bases between them. The germline V gene encodes CDR1 SEHNR and CDR2 FQNEAQ (reference sequence). The CDR3 reads CASSLGRDVNYEQYF. CDR3 DNA sequence: TGTGCCAGCAGCTTAGGGCGGGACGTGAACTACGAGCAGTACTTC.

V and J are TRBV6-5 and TRBJ2-7, with no clear D. Germline CDR1 is MNHEY and CDR2 is SVGAGI. The CDR3 is 14 amino acids. The V end was cut by 4 bases, the J end by 6 bases, with 16 bases between. CDR3 DNA sequence: TGTGCCAGCAGTTCGAGAATCCCTTTGTTCGAGCAGTACTTC. Its translation is CASSSRIPLFEQYF.